The rows below give T cell receptor beta chains drawn from one sample of a study of HIV-infected patients and healthy controls. TCRdb processed the 5' RACE reads anew with MiXCR; each CDR3 protein has one entry. The sample yields over 15,000 distinct CDR3 sequences, 10% seen once. The sequencing sample was made of blood. The source is an adult in good health. Each CDR3 is given with its conserved first and last residue. A D gene is named only where the DNA matches it firmly. Some rows mark clone size as missing; the rest say once, few, many or name a class of expanded clone.

clone size	D gene	V gene	J gene	CDR3 protein	CDR3 DNA
many	NA	TRBV27	TRBJ2-3	CASSPVSFTDTQYF	TGTGCCAGCAGTCCCGTTTCCTTCACAGATACGCAGTATTTT
many	TRBD2	TRBV5-1	TRBJ2-1	CASSLMTSGRNNEQFF	TGCGCCAGCAGCTTGATGACTAGCGGGAGGAACAATGAGCAGTTCTTC
many	TRBD1	TRBV6-5	TRBJ2-7	CASSRDRGSYEQYF	TGTGCCAGCAGTCGGGACAGGGGGTCCTACGAGCAGTACTTC
many	TRBD1	TRBV4-2	TRBJ2-1	CASSQLGQGDGPTDEQFF	TGTGCCAGCAGCCAACTGGGACAGGGAGACGGACCCACGGATGAGCAGTTCTTC
many	TRBD1	TRBV5-1	TRBJ2-7	CASSKGAQGNEQYF	TGCGCCAGTAGCAAGGGGGCCCAAGGGAACGAGCAGTACTTC
NA	NA	TRBV5-1	TRBJ2-3	CASLKLGGSDTQYF	TGCGCCAGCCTCAAGTTGGGAGGCTCAGATACGCAGTATTTT
many	TRBD1	TRBV6-1	TRBJ2-7	CASSQPGQGAKEQYF	TGTGCCAGCAGCCAACCGGGACAGGGGGCCAAAGAGCAGTACTTC
many	TRBD2	TRBV6-2/TRBV6-3	TRBJ2-1	CASSRLAGEAEFF	TGTGCCAGCAGCCGACTAGCGGGAGAGGCTGAGTTCTTC
many	NA	TRBV4-3	TRBJ1-2	CASSQWIDSGDYGYTF	TGCGCCAGCAGCCAATGGATCGACAGCGGCGACTATGGCTACACCTTC
medium-sized	NA	TRBV7-2	TRBJ2-4	CASSLVAFRDLRNIQYF	TGTGCCAGCAGCTTAGTAGCGTTCAGGGATCTTCGAAACATTCAGTACTTC
medium-sized	TRBD2	TRBV20-1	TRBJ2-3	CSAVLPSGSIDTQYF	TGCAGTGCTGTACTTCCTAGCGGGAGTATAGATACGCAGTATTTT
many	NA	TRBV7-8	TRBJ2-1	CASSLGTFSSYNEQFF	TGTGCCAGCAGCTTAGGGACTTTCAGCTCCTACAATGAGCAGTTCTTC
many	NA	TRBV5-6	TRBJ1-1	CASSRGLGTEAFF	TGTGCCAGCAGCCGCGGCTTGGGCACTGAAGCTTTCTTT
medium-sized	NA	TRBV6-1	TRBJ2-6	CASSEPGRRISGANVLTF	TGTGCCAGCAGTGAGCCCGGCCGCCGGATTTCTGGGGCCAACGTCCTGACTTTC
many	NA	TRBV28	TRBJ2-3	CATGGSGAQYF	TGTGCCACCGGGGGCTCTGGGGCGCAGTATTTT
many	TRBD1	TRBV18	TRBJ2-5	CASSHSRTGVQETQYF	TGTGCCAGCTCACACTCCCGGACAGGGGTCCAAGAGACCCAGTACTTC
medium-sized	TRBD2	TRBV20-1	TRBJ2-3	CSAKNHASGSTDTQYF	TGCAGTGCTAAAAACCATGCTAGCGGGAGCACAGATACGCAGTATTTT
many	TRBD2	TRBV4-3	TRBJ2-7	CASSQERGLAEYEQYF	TGCGCCAGCAGCCAAGAAAGGGGCCTAGCGGAATACGAGCAGTACTTC
many	TRBD2	TRBV6-5	TRBJ2-5	CASRGLAGQETQYF	TGTGCCAGCAGGGGACTAGCGGGGCAAGAGACCCAGTACTTC
NA	TRBD1	TRBV19	TRBJ1-4	CASSVSGTGYEKLFF	TGTGCCAGTAGTGTTTCCGGGACAGGATATGAAAAACTGTTTTTT
many	NA	TRBV6-2/TRBV6-3	TRBJ2-6	CASSSRVVSGANVLTF	TGTGCCAGCAGTTCCCGGGTCGTCTCTGGGGCCAACGTCCTGACTTTC
NA	TRBD1	TRBV29-1	TRBJ1-1	CSVETGGLTEAFF	TGCAGCGTTGAAACAGGGGGCCTCACTGAAGCTTTCTTT
NA	NA	TRBV19	TRBJ1-1	CASSTPPGRTEAFF	TGTGCCAGTAGTACGCCCCCAGGGAGGACTGAAGCTTTCTTT
many	NA	TRBV13	TRBJ2-3	CASSADPPTDTQYF	TGTGCCAGCAGCGCCGATCCCCCCACAGATACGCAGTATTTT
NA	TRBD1	TRBV6-5	TRBJ2-1	CASRPQGAYNEQFF	TGTGCCAGCAGGCCGCAGGGGGCTTACAATGAGCAGTTCTTC
NA	NA	TRBV3-1	TRBJ2-1	CASSQLGSGNEQFF	TGTGCCAGCAGCCAGCTGGGTAGTGGGAATGAGCAGTTCTTC
many	TRBD1	TRBV19	TRBJ1-5	CASSIDSDGQGYWQPQHF	TGTGCCAGTAGTATCGATTCGGATGGACAGGGGTACTGGCAGCCCCAGCATTTT
many	NA	TRBV27	TRBJ1-4	CASSFGGGGEKLFF	TGTGCCAGCAGTTTCGGGGGGGGGGGTGAAAAACTGTTTTTT
many	NA	TRBV29-1	TRBJ2-1	CSARTVYNEQFF	TGCAGCGCCCGGACAGTCTACAATGAGCAGTTCTTC
NA	TRBD1	TRBV5-1	TRBJ1-1	CASSAGQGPSEAFF	TGCGCCAGCAGCGCGGGACAGGGCCCTTCTGAAGCTTTCTTT
medium-sized	TRBD2	TRBV7-9	TRBJ2-2	CASSFLTSGVYANTGELFF	TGTGCCAGCAGCTTCCTGACTAGCGGGGTTTATGCGAACACCGGGGAGCTGTTTTTT
many	TRBD1	TRBV5-1	TRBJ2-7	CASSSSGTGEDEQYF	TGCGCCAGCAGCTCGTCTGGGACAGGGGAGGACGAGCAGTACTTC
once	TRBD2	TRBV5-1	TRBJ2-3	CASRNGVAGASTDTQYF	TGCGCCAGCAGAAACGGGGTAGCGGGAGCTAGCACAGATACGCAGTATTTT
many	TRBD2	TRBV19	TRBJ2-7	CASSMASGYYEQYF	TGTGCCAGTAGTATGGCTAGCGGGTACTACGAGCAGTACTTC
few	NA	TRBV11-2	TRBJ2-5	CASSLAWTVQETQYF	TGTGCCAGCAGCTTAGCCTGGACAGTTCAAGAGACCCAGTACTTC
few	TRBD2	TRBV19	TRBJ2-1	CASTMGGISYNEQFF	TGTGCCAGTACCATGGGGGGGATATCCTACAATGAGCAGTTCTTC
few	NA	TRBV28	TRBJ2-3	CASSLRDGGGSTDTQYF	TGTGCCAGCAGTTTAAGGGACGGAGGCGGATCTACAGATACGCAGTATTTT
many	NA	TRBV11-2	TRBJ2-1	CASSLGSSYNEQFF	TGTGCCAGCAGCTTGGGGAGCTCCTACAATGAGCAGTTCTTC
many	NA	TRBV19	TRBJ2-1	CATSQAREQFF	TGTGCCACCAGCCAAGCCCGTGAGCAGTTCTTC
NA	TRBD2	TRBV19	TRBJ2-3	CASGLARTTDTQYF	TGTGCCAGCGGACTAGCGAGGACCACAGATACGCAGTATTTT
many	NA	TRBV11-2	TRBJ2-7	CASSLVKGYEQYF	TGTGCCAGCAGCTTAGTTAAGGGGTACGAGCAGTACTTC